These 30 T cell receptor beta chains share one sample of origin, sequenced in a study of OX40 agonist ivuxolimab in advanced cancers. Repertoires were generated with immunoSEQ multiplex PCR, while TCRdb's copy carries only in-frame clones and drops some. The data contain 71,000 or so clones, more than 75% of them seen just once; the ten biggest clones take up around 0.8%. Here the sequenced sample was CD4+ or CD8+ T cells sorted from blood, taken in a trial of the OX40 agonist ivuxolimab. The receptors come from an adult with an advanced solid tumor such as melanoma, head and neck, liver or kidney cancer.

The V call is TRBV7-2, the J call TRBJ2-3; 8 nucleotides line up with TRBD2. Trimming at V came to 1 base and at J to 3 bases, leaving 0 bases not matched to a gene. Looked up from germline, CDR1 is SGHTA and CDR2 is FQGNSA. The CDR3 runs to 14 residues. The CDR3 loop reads CASSLERGTDTQYF. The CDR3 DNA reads TGTGCCAGCAGCTTAGAGCGGGGGACAGATACGCAGTATTTT. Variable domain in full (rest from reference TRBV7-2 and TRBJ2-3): GAGVSQSPSNKVTEKGKDVELRCDPISGHTALYWYRQSLGQGLEFLIYFQGNSAPDKSGLPSDRFSAERTGGSVSTLTIQRTQQEDSAVYLCASSLERGTDTQYFGPGTRLTVL.

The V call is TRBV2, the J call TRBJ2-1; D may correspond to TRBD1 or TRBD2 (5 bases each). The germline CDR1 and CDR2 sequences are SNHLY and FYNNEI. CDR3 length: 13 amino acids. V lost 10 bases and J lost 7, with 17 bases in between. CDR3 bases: TGTGCCACCTCCCGGGACCTGGGGAATGAGCAGTTCTTC. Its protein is CATSRDLGNEQFF.

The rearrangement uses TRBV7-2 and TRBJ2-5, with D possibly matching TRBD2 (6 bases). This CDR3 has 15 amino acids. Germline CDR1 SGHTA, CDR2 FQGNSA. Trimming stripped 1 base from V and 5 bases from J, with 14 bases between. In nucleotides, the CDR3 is TGTGCCAGCAGCTTAGGGAGGGTCAGCGGGGAGACCCAGTACTTC. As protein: CASSLGRVSGETQYF.

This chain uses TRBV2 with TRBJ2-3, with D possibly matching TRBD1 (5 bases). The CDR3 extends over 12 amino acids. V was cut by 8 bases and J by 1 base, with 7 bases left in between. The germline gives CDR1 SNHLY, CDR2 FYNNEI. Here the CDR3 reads CASGRGTDTQYF. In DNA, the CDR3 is TGTGCCAGCGGCAGGGGCACAGATACGCAGTATTTT.

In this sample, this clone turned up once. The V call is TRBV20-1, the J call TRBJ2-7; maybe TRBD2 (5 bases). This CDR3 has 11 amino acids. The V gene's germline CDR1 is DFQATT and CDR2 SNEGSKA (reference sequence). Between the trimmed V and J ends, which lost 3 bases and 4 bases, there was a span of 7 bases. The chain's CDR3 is CSASAGYEQYF. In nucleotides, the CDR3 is TGCAGTGCTAGTGCGGGTTACGAGCAGTACTTC.

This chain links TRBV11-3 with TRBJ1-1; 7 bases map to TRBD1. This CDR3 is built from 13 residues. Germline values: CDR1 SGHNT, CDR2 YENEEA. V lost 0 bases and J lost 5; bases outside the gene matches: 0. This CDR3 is CASSLETGTEAFF. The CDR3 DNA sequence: TGTGCCAGCAGCTTAGAGACAGGGACTGAAGCTTTCTTT.

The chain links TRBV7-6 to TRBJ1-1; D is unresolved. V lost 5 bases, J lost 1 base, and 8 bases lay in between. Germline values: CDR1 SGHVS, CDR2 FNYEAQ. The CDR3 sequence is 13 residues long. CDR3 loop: CASSASQNTEAFF. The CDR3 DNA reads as TGTGCCAGCAGCGCGAGCCAGAACACTGAAGCTTTCTTT.

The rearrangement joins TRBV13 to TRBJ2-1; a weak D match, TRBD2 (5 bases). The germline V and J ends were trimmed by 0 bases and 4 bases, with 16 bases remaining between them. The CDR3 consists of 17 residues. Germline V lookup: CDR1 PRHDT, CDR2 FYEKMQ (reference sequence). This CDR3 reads CASSLGLPGSLYNEQFF. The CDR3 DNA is TGTGCCAGCAGCTTAGGCCTCCCGGGGAGCCTTTACAATGAGCAGTTCTTC.

The CDR3 region is CSVEGAGVGEKLFF. The CDR3 DNA reads TGCAGCGTTGAAGGAGCAGGGGTAGGGGAAAAACTGTTTTTT. J is TRBJ1-4 and V is TRBV29-1; TRBD1 is a possible D gene (6 bases). The CDR3 spans 14 residues. V lost 1 base and J lost 8, with 14 bases in between. Per germline, CDR1 SQVTM and CDR2 ANQGSEA.

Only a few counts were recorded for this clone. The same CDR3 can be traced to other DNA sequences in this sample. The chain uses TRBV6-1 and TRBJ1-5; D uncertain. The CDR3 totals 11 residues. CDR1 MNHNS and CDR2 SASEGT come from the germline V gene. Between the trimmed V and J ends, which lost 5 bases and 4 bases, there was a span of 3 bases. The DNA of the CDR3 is TGTGCCAGCAGTTCTAATCAGCCCCAGCATTTT. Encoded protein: CASSSNQPQHF.

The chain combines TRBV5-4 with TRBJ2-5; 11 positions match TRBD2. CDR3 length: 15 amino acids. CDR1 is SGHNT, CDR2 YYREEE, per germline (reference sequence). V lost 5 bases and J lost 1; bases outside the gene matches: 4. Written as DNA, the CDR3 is TGTGCCAGCAGACCCGGGACTAGCGGCCAAGAGACCCAGTACTTC. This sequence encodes CASRPGTSGQETQYF.

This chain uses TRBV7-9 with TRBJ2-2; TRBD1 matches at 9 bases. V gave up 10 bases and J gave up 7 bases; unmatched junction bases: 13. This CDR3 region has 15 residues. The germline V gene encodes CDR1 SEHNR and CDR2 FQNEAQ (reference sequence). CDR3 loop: CAISIPRQGVGELFF. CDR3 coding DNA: TGTGCCATCTCGATTCCGAGACAGGGGGTCGGGGAGCTGTTTTTT.

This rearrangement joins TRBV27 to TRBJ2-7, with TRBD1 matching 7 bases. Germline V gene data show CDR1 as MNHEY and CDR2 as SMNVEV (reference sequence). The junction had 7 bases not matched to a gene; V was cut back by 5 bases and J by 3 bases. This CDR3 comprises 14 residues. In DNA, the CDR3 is TGTGCCAGCAGTCCCGACAGGGTGAGCTACGAGCAGTACTTC. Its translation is CASSPDRVSYEQYF.

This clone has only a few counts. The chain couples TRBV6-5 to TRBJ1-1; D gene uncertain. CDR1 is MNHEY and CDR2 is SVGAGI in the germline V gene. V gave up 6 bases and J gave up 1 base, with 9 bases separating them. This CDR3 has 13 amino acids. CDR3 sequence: CASSSQENTEAFF. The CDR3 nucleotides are TGTGCCAGCAGCAGCCAGGAGAACACTGAAGCTTTCTTT.

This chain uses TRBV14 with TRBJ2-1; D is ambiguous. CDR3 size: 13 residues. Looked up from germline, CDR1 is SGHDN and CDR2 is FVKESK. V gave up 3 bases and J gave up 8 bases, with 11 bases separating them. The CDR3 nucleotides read TGTGCCAGCAGCCAGAATAGCTTGGATGAGCAGTTCTTC. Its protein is CASSQNSLDEQFF.

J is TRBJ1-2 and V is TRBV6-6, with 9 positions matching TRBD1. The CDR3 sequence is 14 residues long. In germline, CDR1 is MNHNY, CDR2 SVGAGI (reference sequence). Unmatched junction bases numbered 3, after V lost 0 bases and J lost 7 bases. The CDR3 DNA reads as TGTGCCAGCAGTTACTCAGGGGACAGGGCTGGCTACACCTTC. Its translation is CASSYSGDRAGYTF.

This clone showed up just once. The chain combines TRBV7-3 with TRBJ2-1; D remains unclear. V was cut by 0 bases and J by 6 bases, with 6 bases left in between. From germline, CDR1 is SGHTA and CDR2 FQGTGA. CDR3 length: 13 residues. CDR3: CASSLTPGNEQFF. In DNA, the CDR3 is TGTGCCAGCAGCTTAACTCCCGGCAATGAGCAGTTCTTC.

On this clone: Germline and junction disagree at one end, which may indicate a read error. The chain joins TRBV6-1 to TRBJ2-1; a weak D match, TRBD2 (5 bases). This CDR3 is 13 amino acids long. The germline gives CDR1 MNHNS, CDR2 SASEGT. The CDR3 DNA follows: TGTGCCAGCAGTGAATCTAGCCACAATGGGCAGTTCTTC. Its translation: CASSESSHNGQFF.

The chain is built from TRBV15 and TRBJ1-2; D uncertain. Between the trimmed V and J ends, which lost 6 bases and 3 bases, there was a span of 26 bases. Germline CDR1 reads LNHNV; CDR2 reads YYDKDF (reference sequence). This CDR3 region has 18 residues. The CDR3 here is CATSVHPPTWRWDYGYTF. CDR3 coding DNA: TGTGCCACCAGTGTGCACCCCCCTACTTGGAGGTGGGACTATGGCTACACCTTC.

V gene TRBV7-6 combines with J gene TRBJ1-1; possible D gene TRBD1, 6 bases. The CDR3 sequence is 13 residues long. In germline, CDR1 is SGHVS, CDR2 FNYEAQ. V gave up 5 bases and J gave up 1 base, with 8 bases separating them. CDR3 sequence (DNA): TGTGCCAGCAGCCTGGACAGGAACACTGAAGCTTTCTTT. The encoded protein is CASSLDRNTEAFF.

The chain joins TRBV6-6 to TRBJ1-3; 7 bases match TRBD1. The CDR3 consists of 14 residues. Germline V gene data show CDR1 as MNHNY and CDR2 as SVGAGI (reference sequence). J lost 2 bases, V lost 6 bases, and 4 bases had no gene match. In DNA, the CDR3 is TGTGCCAGCAGCCGTACAGGGGCTGGAAACACCATATATTTT. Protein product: CASSRTGAGNTIYF.

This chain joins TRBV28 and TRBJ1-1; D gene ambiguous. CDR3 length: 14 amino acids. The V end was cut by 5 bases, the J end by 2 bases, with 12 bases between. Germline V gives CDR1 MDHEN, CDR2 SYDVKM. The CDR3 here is CASSLDRRNTEAFF. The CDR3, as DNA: TGTGCCAGCAGTCTGGACCGGCGCAACACTGAAGCTTTCTTT.

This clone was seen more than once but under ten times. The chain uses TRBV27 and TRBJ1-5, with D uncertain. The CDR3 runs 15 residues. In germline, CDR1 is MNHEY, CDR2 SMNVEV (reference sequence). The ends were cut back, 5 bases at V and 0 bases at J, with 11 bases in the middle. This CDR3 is CASSLSAFSNQPQHF. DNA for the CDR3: TGTGCCAGCAGTCTTTCGGCCTTTAGCAATCAGCCCCAGCATTTT.

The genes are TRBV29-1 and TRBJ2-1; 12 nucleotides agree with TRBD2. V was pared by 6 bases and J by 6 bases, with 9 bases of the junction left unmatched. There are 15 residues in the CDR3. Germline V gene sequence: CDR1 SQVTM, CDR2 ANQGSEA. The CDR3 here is CSVRGGGLAGNEQFF. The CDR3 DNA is TGCAGCGTGCGGGGCGGGGGACTAGCGGGCAATGAGCAGTTCTTC.

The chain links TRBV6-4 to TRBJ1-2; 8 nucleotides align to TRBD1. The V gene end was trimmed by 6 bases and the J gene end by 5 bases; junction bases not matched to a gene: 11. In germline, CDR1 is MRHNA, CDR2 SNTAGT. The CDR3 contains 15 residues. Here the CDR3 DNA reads TGTGCCAGCAGGCCAGACAGGGGCCCTTTTTATGGCTACACCTTC. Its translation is CASRPDRGPFYGYTF.

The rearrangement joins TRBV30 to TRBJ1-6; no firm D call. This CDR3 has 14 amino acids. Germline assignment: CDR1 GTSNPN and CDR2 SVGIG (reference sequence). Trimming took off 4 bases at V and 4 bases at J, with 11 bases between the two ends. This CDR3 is CAWKLRRYNSPLHF. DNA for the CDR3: TGTGCCTGGAAACTCAGACGTTATAATTCACCCCTCCACTTT.

CDR3 bases: TGTGCCAGCCTCTTGTGGGAGACCCAGTACTTC. Its protein product is CASLLWETQYF. The chain combines TRBV7-8 with TRBJ2-5, with D unresolved. The CDR3 runs 11 residues. V lost 8 bases and J 5 bases, leaving 9 bases between the germline ends. CDR1 and CDR2 from the germline V gene are SGHVS and FQNEAQ.

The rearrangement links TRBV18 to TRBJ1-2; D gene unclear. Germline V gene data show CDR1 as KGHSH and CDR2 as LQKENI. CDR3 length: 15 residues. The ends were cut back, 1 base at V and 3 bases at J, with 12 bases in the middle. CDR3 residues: CASSPLPGTYYGYTF. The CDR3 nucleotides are TGTGCCAGCTCACCACTCCCGGGAACCTACTATGGCTACACCTTC. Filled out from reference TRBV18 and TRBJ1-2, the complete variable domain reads NAGVMQNPRHLVRRRGQEARLRCSPMKGHSHVYWYRQLPEEGLKFMVYLQKENIIDESGMPKERFSAEFPKEGPSILRIQQVVRGDSAAYFCASSPLPGTYYGYTFGSGTRLTVV.

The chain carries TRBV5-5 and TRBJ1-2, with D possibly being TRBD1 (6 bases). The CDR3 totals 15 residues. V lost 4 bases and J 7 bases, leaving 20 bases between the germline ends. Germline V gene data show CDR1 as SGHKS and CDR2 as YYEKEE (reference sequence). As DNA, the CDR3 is TGTGCCAGCAGCCTCTTTCGAGGGGGTTCGAGTGGCTACACCTTC. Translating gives CASSLFRGGSSGYTF.

CDR3: CASSFGPGRGDTYNEQFF. The CDR3 nucleotides are TGCGCCAGCAGCTTTGGCCCCGGGCGGGGCGACACCTACAATGAGCAGTTCTTC. This chain connects TRBV5-1 to TRBJ2-1; a weak D match, TRBD2 (6 bases). Trimming removed 2 bases from V and 2 bases from J, with 20 bases in between. The CDR3 contains 18 residues. CDR1 and CDR2 from the germline V gene are SGHRS and YFSETQ.